The 5 T cell receptor beta chains in this list originate from one sample, sequenced in a study of blood T cell repertoires in COVID-19. Method: immunoSEQ multiplex PCR; TCRdb's copy keeps in-frame clones and lacks some. The sample comprises some 50,000 clones, about 85% of which are singletons, and less than 5.5% rests with the top ten. The sequenced sample was peripheral blood. These receptors all stem from a man aged 40-55 years with active COVID-19.

The chain couples TRBV2 to TRBJ2-7; possible D gene TRBD2, 6 bases. The CDR3 has 14 residues. Per germline, CDR1 SNHLY and CDR2 FYNNEI. Between the trimmed V and J ends, which lost 4 bases and 7 bases, there was a span of 17 bases. CDR3 sequence (DNA): TGTGCCAGCAGTGTGGGTAGCGGACCGGGGGAGCAGTACTTC. It specifies CASSVGSGPGEQYF.

V is TRBV5-6 and J is TRBJ1-2; tentative D call: TRBD1 (5 bases). The germline V and J ends were trimmed by 4 bases and 0 bases, with 7 bases remaining between them. CDR1 and CDR2 (germline): SGHDT, YYEEEE. The CDR3 consists of 13 residues. DNA for the CDR3: TGTGCCAGCAGCAAGACAGCTAACTATGGCTACACCTTC. Translated, it gives CASSKTANYGYTF.

V gene TRBV6-2 or TRBV6-3 combines with J gene TRBJ2-2; 11 bases match TRBD2. This CDR3 comprises 15 residues. Losses at the gene ends were 4 bases for V and 5 bases for J; bases not matched to a gene: 3. Germline V CDR1 and CDR2: MNHEY, SVGEGT. CDR3 sequence (DNA): TGTGCCAGCAGTTCTCTAGCGGGAGGTACCGGGGAGCTGTTTTTT. Encoded protein: CASSSLAGGTGELFF.

V is TRBV6-6 and J is TRBJ1-2; a possible D gene is TRBD1 (6 bases). Germline CDR1 is MNHNY and CDR2 is SVGAGI (reference sequence). Trimming took 3 bases from V and 5 from J, leaving 16 bases between them. There are 15 residues in the CDR3. The CDR3 nucleotides are TGTGCCAGCAGTTATTACGGCAGGGGCGCTTATGGCTACACCTTC. This translates into CASSYYGRGAYGYTF.

This clone was found once. The gene calls are TRBV18 and TRBJ1-1; 7 nucleotides match TRBD1. The CDR3 has 17 residues. V gave up 2 bases and J gave up 3 bases; unmatched junction bases: 12. In germline, CDR1 is KGHSH, CDR2 LQKENI. CDR3 coding DNA: TGTGCCAGCTCACCAAGAAGGGCAGGGGGTTATGACACTGAAGCTTTCTTT. This codes for CASSPRRAGGYDTEAFF.